This entry lists 10 T cell receptor beta chains sequenced from one sample in a study of CD8 T cells in Susac syndrome. The RNA, roughly 0.45 to 1 ug, was put through reverse transcription using random hexamers. TCRdb used MiXCR to reprocess the immunoSEQ multiplex PCR reads, holding one entry per CDR3 protein. The data show 150,000 to 250,000 distinct CDR3 sequences, about 95% seen once. The sequenced material came from CD4+ T cells from PBMCs. The receptor set was obtained from a human donor with multiple sclerosis.

The chain joins TRBV29-1 to TRBJ1-2, with 11 nucleotides matching TRBD1. With 6 bases clipped from V and 7 bases from J, the junction kept 4 bases outside the gene matches. The CDR3 loop spans 12 amino acids. Germline V lookup: CDR1 SQVTM, CDR2 ANQGSEA. CDR3 region: CSVGQGALGYTF. The CDR3 region has the DNA TGCAGCGTCGGACAGGGGGCGCTTGGCTACACCTTC.

The chain has TRBV3-1 and TRBJ1-1, with a tentative D call TRBD1 (6 bases). V shed 8 bases and J shed 5 bases, with 15 bases lying between them. The CDR3 extends over 13 amino acids. Germline-derived CDR1 and CDR2 are LGHDT and YNNKEL (reference sequence). The CDR3, as DNA: TGTGCCAGCGCCGGGACAAGCGAGACTGAAGCTTTCTTT. Protein sequence: CASAGTSETEAFF.

This chain joins TRBV20-1 and TRBJ1-2; D is undetermined. Trimming pared 6 bases from V and 5 bases from J, leaving 19 bases between. CDR1 is DFQATT, CDR2 SNEGSKA, per germline (reference sequence). This CDR3 contains 14 residues. CDR3 in DNA: TGCAGTGCCAAGGTCCCCTATGAGGCGTATGGCTACACCTTC. Encoded protein: CSAKVPYEAYGYTF.

The gene calls are TRBV3-1 and TRBJ1-1; TRBD1 aligns across 7 bases. This CDR3 region has 14 residues. Germline V CDR1 and CDR2: LGHDT, YNNKEL (reference sequence). Unmatched junction bases numbered 11, after V lost 6 bases and J lost 7 bases. The CDR3 here is CASRQSGTELEAFF. In DNA form, the CDR3 reads TGTGCCAGCAGGCAGTCAGGGACAGAACTTGAAGCTTTCTTT.

This sequence joins TRBV5-6 and TRBJ2-3; 8 bases map to TRBD2. Germline CDR1 and CDR2: SGHDT and YYEEEE. With V trimmed by 4 bases and J by 4 bases, 8 bases remained unmatched. The CDR3 loop spans 15 amino acids. CDR3 sequence reads: CASSQPGLDPDTQYF. The DNA for the CDR3 is TGTGCCAGCAGCCAACCGGGACTAGACCCAGATACGCAGTATTTT.

This chain uses TRBV5-4 with TRBJ2-3; 8 nucleotides match TRBD2. The CDR3 loop spans 16 amino acids. The ends lost 2 bases at V and 1 base at J; junction bases unmatched: 6. Germline V lookup: CDR1 SGHNT, CDR2 YYREEE (reference sequence). The CDR3 spells CASSFKREGGTDTQYF. The DNA of the CDR3 is TGTGCCAGCAGCTTTAAACGGGAGGGGGGCACAGATACGCAGTATTTT.

The chain links TRBV10-3 to TRBJ2-1; 10 bases agree with TRBD2. Trimming at V came to 10 bases and at J to 1 base, leaving 7 bases not matched to a gene. Germline V gene data show CDR1 as ENHRY and CDR2 as SYGVKD. The CDR3 length is 15 residues. The CDR3 is CATSTSGASYNEQFF. CDR3 in DNA: TGTGCCACCTCAACTAGCGGGGCATCCTACAATGAGCAGTTCTTC.

The CDR3 protein is CASRPAANEQFF. The CDR3 DNA sequence: TGTGCCAGCAGGCCCGCGGCAAATGAGCAGTTCTTC. The chain employs TRBV6-2 or TRBV6-3 and TRBJ2-1; D is uncertain. The CDR3 length is 12 residues. CDR1 is MNHEY, CDR2 SVGEGT, per germline. Trimming took off 6 bases at V and 7 bases at J, with 10 bases between the two ends.

This clonotype was seen more than once but under ten times. The chain links TRBV20-1 to TRBJ2-1; D is perhaps TRBD1 or TRBD2 (5 bases each). The CDR3 is made up of 10 amino acids. V gave up 3 bases and J gave up 10 bases, with 7 bases separating them. CDR1 and CDR2 from the germline V gene are DFQATT and SNEGSKA (reference sequence). For the CDR3, the DNA is TGCAGTGCTAGGGGGGTAGAGCAGTTCTTC. Translated: CSARGVEQFF.

V usage is TRBV7-9 and J usage is TRBJ1-4; D might be TRBD1 (6 bases). V was clipped by 4 bases and J by 7 bases, with 16 bases between them. The CDR3 is 15 residues long. Germline CDR1 SEHNR, CDR2 FQNEAQ (reference sequence). The CDR3 loop reads CASSSDRTTLEKLFF. The CDR3 nucleotides read TGTGCCAGCAGCTCCGACAGGACGACCCTTGAAAAACTGTTTTTT.